The rows below give T cell receptor beta chains drawn from one sample of a study of blood T cell repertoires in COVID-19. Method: immunoSEQ multiplex PCR; TCRdb's copy keeps in-frame clones and lacks some. The table records fewer than 200,000 clones, around four fifths of them present only once. Sequencing input: PBMCs or T cells enriched from blood (not recorded which). These receptors all stem from a woman in her forties or fifties who had recovered from COVID-19. Each CDR3 is given with its conserved first and last residue. The D gene is left open where the match is weak. Size values are once, few and many counts, or a class for expanded clones, and some rows have none.

J: TRBJ1-1; D: NA; V: TRBV28; size: once; DNA: TGTGCCAGCAGAAGGGGGGGGTCTGAAGCTTTCTTT; CDR3: CASRRGGSEAFF
J: TRBJ1-4; D: NA; V: TRBV5-4; size: NA; DNA: TGTGCCAGCAGCCGCCCGGGGTCTACTAATGAAAAACTGTTTTTT; CDR3: CASSRPGSTNEKLFF
J: TRBJ2-4; D: TRBD2; V: TRBV25-1; size: NA; DNA: TGTGCCAGCAGTGCAAATTGGGGGGGAATCCAGTCCTCCCAGTACTTC; CDR3: CASSANWGGIQSSQYF
J: TRBJ1-6; D: TRBD1; V: TRBV11-3; size: few; DNA: TGTGCCAGCAGCTTAGAGGGACAGAATAATTCACCCCTCCACTTT; CDR3: CASSLEGQNNSPLHF
J: TRBJ2-3; D: TRBD2; V: TRBV10-3; size: NA; DNA: TGTGCCATCAGTGACCCCGCCCTAGCGGGCACCACAGATACGCAGTATTTT; CDR3: CAISDPALAGTTDTQYF
J: TRBJ2-3; D: TRBD1; V: TRBV2; size: NA; DNA: TGTGCCAGCCGACAGGGAACAGATACGCAGTATTTT; CDR3: CASRQGTDTQYF
J: TRBJ2-2; D: NA; V: TRBV5-4; size: NA; DNA: TGTGCCAGCAGCAAAACTAGCCGTTTGGCCACCGGGGAGCTGTTTTTT; CDR3: CASSKTSRLATGELFF
J: TRBJ2-1; D: TRBD2; V: TRBV9; size: NA; DNA: TGTGCCAGCGACACTAGCGGGGGGGGATATGAGCAGTTCTTC; CDR3: CASDTSGGGYEQFF
J: TRBJ2-2; D: TRBD1; V: TRBV27; size: few; DNA: TGTGCCAGCAGCTCACAGGGGTTGCCCACCGGGGAGCTGTTTTTT; CDR3: CASSSQGLPTGELFF
J: TRBJ2-4; D: TRBD2; V: TRBV4-3; size: NA; DNA: TGCGCCAGCAGCCACCGACTAGCGGGAGAGGACCCTCCCAAAAACATTCAGTACTTC; CDR3: CASSHRLAGEDPPKNIQYF
J: TRBJ2-1; D: NA; V: TRBV11-3; size: NA; DNA: TGTGCCAGCAGCTACCCCCTTAAGAGCTCCTACAATGAGCAGTTCTTC; CDR3: CASSYPLKSSYNEQFF
J: TRBJ1-6; D: TRBD1; V: TRBV27; size: NA; DNA: TGTGCCAGCAGTCAGGGACAGGGTTGGTCCTATAATTCACCCCTCCACTTT; CDR3: CASSQGQGWSYNSPLHF
J: TRBJ2-4; D: NA; V: TRBV2; size: NA; DNA: TGTGCCAGCACCTACTCCCCGGACATTCAGTACTTC; CDR3: CASTYSPDIQYF
J: TRBJ1-5; D: TRBD1; V: TRBV5-1; size: few; DNA: TGCGCCAGCAGCTTGGGGCCCGGGACAGACAATCAGCCCCAGCATTTT; CDR3: CASSLGPGTDNQPQHF
J: TRBJ2-1; D: TRBD1; V: TRBV3-1/TRBV3-2; size: NA; DNA: TGTGCCAGCAGCCTACCGGGACAGGGGATCGATGAGCAGTTCTTC; CDR3: CASSLPGQGIDEQFF
J: TRBJ1-1; D: NA; V: TRBV5-4; size: NA; DNA: TGTGCCAGCAGCCTAGGGGGGGGGACTGAAGCTTTCTTT; CDR3: CASSLGGGTEAFF
J: TRBJ2-1; D: TRBD1; V: TRBV12-3/TRBV12-4; size: few; DNA: TGTGCCAGCAGCATCCGGGACAGGGAGTTCTTC; CDR3: CASSIRDREFF
J: TRBJ2-6; D: NA; V: TRBV5-4; size: many; DNA: TGTGCCAGCAGCTCCGATCTAGCGTCGAGCTCTGGGGCCAACGTCCTGACTTTC; CDR3: CASSSDLASSSGANVLTF
J: TRBJ1-2; D: TRBD1; V: TRBV15; size: NA; DNA: TGTGCCACCAGCCTGCCATTCTACAGGGGCGGCGGCTACACCTTC; CDR3: CATSLPFYRGGGYTF
J: TRBJ2-1; D: NA; V: TRBV19; size: NA; DNA: TGTGCCAGTACCCCAAAGGGGTCCGAGAACAATGAGCAGTTCTTC; CDR3: CASTPKGSENNEQFF
J: TRBJ2-2; D: NA; V: TRBV5-4; size: NA; DNA: TGTGCCAGCAGCTTGGCCTCAAGGGGGGGCGAGCCCGGGGAGCTGTTTTTT; CDR3: CASSLASRGGEPGELFF
J: TRBJ2-1; D: NA; V: TRBV6-2/TRBV6-3; size: NA; DNA: TGTGCCAGCAGCCGAGGGACACCAGACAATGAGCAGTTCTTC; CDR3: CASSRGTPDNEQFF
J: TRBJ1-4; D: NA; V: TRBV27; size: NA; DNA: TGTGCCACCCGCAAGGGGGTTAATGAAAAACTGTTTTTT; CDR3: CATRKGVNEKLFF